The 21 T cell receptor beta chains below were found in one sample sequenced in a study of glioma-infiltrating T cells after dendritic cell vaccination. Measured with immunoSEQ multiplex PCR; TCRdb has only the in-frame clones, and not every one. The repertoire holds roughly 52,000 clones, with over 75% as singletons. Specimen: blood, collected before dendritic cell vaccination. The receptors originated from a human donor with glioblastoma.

CDR3 region: CASSLPSYHEQFF. The CDR3 nucleotides are TGTGCCAGCAGCTTACCTAGTTACCATGAGCAGTTCTTC. The rearrangement joins TRBV7-2 to TRBJ2-1, with D hard to call. Germline V gives CDR1 SGHTA, CDR2 FQGNSA. CDR3 length equals 13 residues. V lost 2 bases and J 8 bases, leaving 10 bases between the germline ends.

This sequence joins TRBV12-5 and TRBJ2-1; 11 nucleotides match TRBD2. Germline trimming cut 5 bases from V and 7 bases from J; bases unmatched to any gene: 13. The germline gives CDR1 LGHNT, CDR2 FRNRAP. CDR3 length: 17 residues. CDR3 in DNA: TGTGCTAGTGGTCCCTCACTCGGACTAGCGGGCGGGAATGAGCAGTTCTTC. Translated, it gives CASGPSLGLAGGNEQFF.

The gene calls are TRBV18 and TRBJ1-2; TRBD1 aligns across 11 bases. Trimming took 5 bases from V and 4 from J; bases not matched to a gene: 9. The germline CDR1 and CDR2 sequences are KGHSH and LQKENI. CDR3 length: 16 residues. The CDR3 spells CASSSPSGTGGYGYTF. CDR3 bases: TGTGCCAGCTCATCTCCTTCCGGGACAGGGGGCTATGGCTACACCTTC.

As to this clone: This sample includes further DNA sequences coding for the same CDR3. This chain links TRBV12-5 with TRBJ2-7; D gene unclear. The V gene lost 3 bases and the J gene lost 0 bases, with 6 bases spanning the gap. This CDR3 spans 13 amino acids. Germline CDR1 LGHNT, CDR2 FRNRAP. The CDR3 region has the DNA TGTGCTAGTGGTTTTGGTAGCTCCTACGAGCAGTACTTC. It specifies CASGFGSSYEQYF.

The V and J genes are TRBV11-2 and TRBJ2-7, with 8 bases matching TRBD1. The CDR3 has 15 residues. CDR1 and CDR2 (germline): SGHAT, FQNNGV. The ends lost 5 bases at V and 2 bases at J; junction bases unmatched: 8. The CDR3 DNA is TGTGCCAGCAGCCCTACCGGGACAGGAACCTACGAGCAGTACTTC. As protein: CASSPTGTGTYEQYF. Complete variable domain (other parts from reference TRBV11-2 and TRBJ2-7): EAGVAQSPRYKIIEKRQSVAFWCNPISGHATLYWYQQILGQGPKLLIQFQNNGVVDDSQLPKDRFSAERLKGVDSTLKIQPAKLEDSAVYLCASSPTGTGTYEQYFGPGTRLTVT.

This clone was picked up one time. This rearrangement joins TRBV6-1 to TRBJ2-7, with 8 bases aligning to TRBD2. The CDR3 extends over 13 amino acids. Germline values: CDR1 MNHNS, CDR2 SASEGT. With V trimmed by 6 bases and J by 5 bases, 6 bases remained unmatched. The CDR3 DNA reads TGTGCCAGCAGCCAAGCGGGGGTGGACGAGCAGTACTTC. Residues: CASSQAGVDEQYF.

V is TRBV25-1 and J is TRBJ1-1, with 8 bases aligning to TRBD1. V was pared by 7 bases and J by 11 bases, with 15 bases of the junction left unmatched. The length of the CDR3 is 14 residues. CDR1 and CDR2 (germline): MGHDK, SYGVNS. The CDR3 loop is CASTSDRADQEAFF. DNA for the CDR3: TGTGCCAGCACCTCGGACAGGGCCGACCAGGAGGCTTTCTTT.

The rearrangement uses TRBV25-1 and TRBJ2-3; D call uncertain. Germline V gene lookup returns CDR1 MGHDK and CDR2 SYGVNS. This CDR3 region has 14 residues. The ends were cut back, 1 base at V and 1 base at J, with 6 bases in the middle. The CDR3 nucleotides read TGTGCCAGCAGTGAATCTTATCGCACAGATACGCAGTATTTT. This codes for CASSESYRTDTQYF.

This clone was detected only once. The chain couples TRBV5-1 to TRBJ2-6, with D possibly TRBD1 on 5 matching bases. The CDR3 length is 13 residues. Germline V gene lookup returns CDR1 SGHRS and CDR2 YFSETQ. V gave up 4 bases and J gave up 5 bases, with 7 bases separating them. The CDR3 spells CASSTDRANVLTF. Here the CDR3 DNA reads TGCGCCAGCAGCACGGACAGGGCCAACGTCCTGACTTTC. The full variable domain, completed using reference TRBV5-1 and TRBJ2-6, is KAGVTQTPRYLIKTRGQQVTLSCSPISGHRSVSWYQQTPGQGLQFLFEYFSETQRNKGNFPGRFSGRQFSNSRSEMNVSTLELGDSALYLCASSTDRANVLTFGAGSRLTVL.

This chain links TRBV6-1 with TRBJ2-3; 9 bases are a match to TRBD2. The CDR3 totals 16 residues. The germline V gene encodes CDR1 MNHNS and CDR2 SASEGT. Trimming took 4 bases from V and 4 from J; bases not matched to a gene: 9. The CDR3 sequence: CASSARVAGESDTQYF. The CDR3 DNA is TGTGCCAGCAGTGCTCGGGTAGCGGGAGAGTCAGATACGCAGTATTTT.

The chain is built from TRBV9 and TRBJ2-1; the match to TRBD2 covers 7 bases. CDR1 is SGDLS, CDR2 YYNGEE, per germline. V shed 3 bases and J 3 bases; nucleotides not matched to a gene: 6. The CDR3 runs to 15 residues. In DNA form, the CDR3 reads TGTGCCAGCAGCGAGAGCGGGGCCCTCTACAATGAGCAGTTCTTC. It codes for CASSESGALYNEQFF.

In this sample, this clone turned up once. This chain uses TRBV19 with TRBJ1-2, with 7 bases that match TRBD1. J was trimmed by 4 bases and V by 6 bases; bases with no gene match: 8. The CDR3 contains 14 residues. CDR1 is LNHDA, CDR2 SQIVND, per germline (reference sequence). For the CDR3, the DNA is TGTGCCAGTAGCCCGACAGGGCAAACCTATGGCTACACCTTC. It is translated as CASSPTGQTYGYTF.

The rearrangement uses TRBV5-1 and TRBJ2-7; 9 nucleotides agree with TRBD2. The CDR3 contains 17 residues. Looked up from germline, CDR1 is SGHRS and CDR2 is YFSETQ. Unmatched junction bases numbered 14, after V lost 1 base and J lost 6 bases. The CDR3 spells CASSLFGSGTSYSEQYF. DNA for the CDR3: TGCGCCAGCAGCTTGTTCGGTTCCGGGACTAGCTATTCCGAGCAGTACTTC.

The CDR3 protein is CVSGRVSQETQYF. The DNA for the CDR3 is TGTGTCTCTGGGAGGGTAAGCCAAGAGACCCAGTACTTC. This sequence joins TRBV2 and TRBJ2-5; 7 bases agree with TRBD2. The CDR3 totals 13 residues. Germline V gene lookup returns CDR1 SNHLY and CDR2 FYNNEI.

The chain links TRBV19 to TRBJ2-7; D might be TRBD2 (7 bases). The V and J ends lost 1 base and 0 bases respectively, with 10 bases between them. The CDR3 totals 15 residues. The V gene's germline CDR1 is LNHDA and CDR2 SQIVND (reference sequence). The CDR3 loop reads CASSIGGGGSYEQYF. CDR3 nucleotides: TGTGCCAGTAGTATAGGAGGGGGGGGCTCCTACGAGCAGTACTTC.

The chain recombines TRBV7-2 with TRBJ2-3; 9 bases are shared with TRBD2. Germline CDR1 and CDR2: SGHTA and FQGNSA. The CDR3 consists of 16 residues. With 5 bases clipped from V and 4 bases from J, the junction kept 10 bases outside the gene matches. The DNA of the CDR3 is TGTGCCAGCAGCCCCCGGACTAGCGTTTCCGCAGATACGCAGTATTTT. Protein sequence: CASSPRTSVSADTQYF. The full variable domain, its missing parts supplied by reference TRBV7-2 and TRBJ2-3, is GAGVSQSPSNKVTEKGKDVELRCDPISGHTALYWYRQSLGQGLEFLIYFQGNSAPDKSGLPSDRFSAERTGGSVSTLTIQRTQQEDSAVYLCASSPRTSVSADTQYFGPGTRLTVL.

CDR3 in DNA: TGTGCCAGCAGCGGTACACAGACCTTGGTGGATGGCTACACCTTC. It codes for CASSGTQTLVDGYTF. V is TRBV9 and J is TRBJ1-2; D unclear. V was cut by 3 bases and J by 6 bases, with 18 bases left in between. The CDR3 contains 15 residues. Germline CDR1 SGDLS, CDR2 YYNGEE.

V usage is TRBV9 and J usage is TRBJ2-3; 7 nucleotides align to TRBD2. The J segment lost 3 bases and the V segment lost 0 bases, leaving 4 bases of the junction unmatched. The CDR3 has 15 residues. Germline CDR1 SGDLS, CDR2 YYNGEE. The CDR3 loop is CASSVAGGGTDTQYF. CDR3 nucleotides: TGTGCCAGCAGCGTAGCTGGCGGGGGAACAGATACGCAGTATTTT. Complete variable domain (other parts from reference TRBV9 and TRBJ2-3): DSGVTQTPKHLITATGQRVTLRCSPRSGDLSVYWYQQSLDQGLQFLIQYYNGEERAKGNILERFSAQQFPDLHSELNLSSLELGDSALYFCASSVAGGGTDTQYFGPGTRLTVL.

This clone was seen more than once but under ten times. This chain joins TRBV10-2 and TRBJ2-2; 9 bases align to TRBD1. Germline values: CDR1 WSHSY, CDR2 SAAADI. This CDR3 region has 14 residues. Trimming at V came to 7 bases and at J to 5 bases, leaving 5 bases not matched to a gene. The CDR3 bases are TGCGCCAGCACCCCGGACAGGGGTACCGGGGAGCTGTTTTTT. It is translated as CASTPDRGTGELFF.

The CDR3 is CSVLANYGYTF. The CDR3 DNA sequence: TGCAGCGTCTTAGCTAACTATGGCTACACCTTC. V gene TRBV29-1 combines with J gene TRBJ1-2; D gene ambiguous. The CDR3 has 11 residues. V gave up 6 bases and J gave up 0 bases, with 5 bases separating them. From germline, CDR1 is SQVTM and CDR2 ANQGSEA.

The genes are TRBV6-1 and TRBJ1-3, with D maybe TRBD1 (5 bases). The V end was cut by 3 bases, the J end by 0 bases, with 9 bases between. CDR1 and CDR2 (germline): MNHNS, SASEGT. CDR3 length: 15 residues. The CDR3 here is CASSEGGNSGNTIYF. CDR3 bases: TGTGCCAGCAGTGAGGGGGGAAACTCTGGAAACACCATATATTTT.